This T cell receptor (beta chain) was sequenced for a study of beta chain features in type 1 diabetes. The entirety of the isolated RNA underwent reverse transcription, so expressed TCRB transcripts were sequenced. Some clones are missing from TCRdb's copy, which holds only in-frame ones; the method was immunoSEQ multiplex PCR. The sample has hundreds of thousands of clones, over 11% seen once; the top ten hold nearly 0.04%. The CDR3 runs 14 residues. CDR1 SGHRS and CDR2 YFSETQ come from the germline V gene. V gave up 3 bases and J gave up 6 bases, with 13 bases separating them. On this clone: Its target is not known.

Notes on the study in general: When Type 1 diabetes patients were examined, their TCRB CDR3s proved moderately but significantly shorter in all four CD4+ subsets.

The specimen was naive CD4+ T cells from blood. The J gene is TRBJ2-1, the V gene TRBV5-1, with D perhaps TRBD2 (5 bases). This receptor was identified in a man between 18 and 35 years old with type 1 diabetes. Here the CDR3 DNA reads TGCGCCAGCAGCTCAGCCGTGACTATCAATGAGCAGTTCTTC. Its protein product is CASSSAVTINEQFF.